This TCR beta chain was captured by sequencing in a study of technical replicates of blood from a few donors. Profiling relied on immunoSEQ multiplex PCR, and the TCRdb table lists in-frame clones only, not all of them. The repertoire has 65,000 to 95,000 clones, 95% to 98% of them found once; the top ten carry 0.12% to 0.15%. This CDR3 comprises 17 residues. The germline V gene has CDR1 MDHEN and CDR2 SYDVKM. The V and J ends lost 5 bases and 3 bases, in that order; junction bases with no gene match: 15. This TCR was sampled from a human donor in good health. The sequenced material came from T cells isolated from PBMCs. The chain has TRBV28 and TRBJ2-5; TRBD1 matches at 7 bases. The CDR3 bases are TGTGCCAGCAGTCCGCATCCGGGACAGAGGGAGAAAGAGACCCAGTACTTC. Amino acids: CASSPHPGQREKETQYF.